The next 8 T cell receptor beta chains were all read from a single sample in a study of tumor and adjacent non-tumor tissue in lung cancer. Three rounds of nested PCR, following a modified ARM-PCR protocol, produced the TCRbeta library. TCRdb passed the multiplex PCR reads through MiXCR, listing each CDR3 protein once. The sample holds about 120,000 distinct CDR3 sequences, 84% seen once. RNA was extracted from bulk tissue without any cell sorting. Sample: lung tumor tissue. These receptors were collected from a man aged 70 or older with non-small cell lung cancer.

Of note for this clonotype: An end of the junction does not agree with germline; a read error may underlie this. The V gene is TRBV29-1, the J gene TRBJ1-1; 9 nucleotides align to TRBD1. The CDR3 loop spans 14 amino acids. The germline CDR1 and CDR2 sequences are SQVTM and ANQGSEA. The CDR3 DNA reads TGCAACGGCATAATCGACAGGGGGAACACTGAGGCTTTCTTT. Translated: CNGIIDRGNTEAFF. Based on the CDR3 plus reference TRBV29-1 and TRBJ1-1, the full variable domain is SAVISQKPSRDICQRGTSLTIQCQVDSQVTMMFWYRQQPGQSLTLIATANQGSEATYESGFVIDKFPISRPNLTFSTLTVSNMSPEDSSIYLCNGIIDRGNTEAFFGQGTRLTVV.

The chain carries TRBV10-3 and TRBJ1-5, with D unclear. The germline CDR1 and CDR2 sequences are ENHRY and SYGVKD. CDR3 length: 16 residues. Trimming took off 8 bases at V and 3 bases at J, with 20 bases between the two ends. The CDR3 region has the DNA TGTGCCATCGGAAGAGGGAGCGTCTCTGACAATCAGCCCCAGCATTTT. Amino acids: CAIGRGSVSDNQPQHF.

This chain links TRBV6-6 with TRBJ2-7; no reliable D call. Germline-derived CDR1 and CDR2 are MNHNY and SVGAGI (reference sequence). Trimming stripped 9 bases from V and 3 bases from J, with 18 bases between. The CDR3 has 14 residues. The DNA for the CDR3 is TGTGCCAGGAACCCCAGACAAATGTACTACGAGCAGTACTTC. Its translation is CARNPRQMYYEQYF.

The J gene is TRBJ2-1, the V gene TRBV11-2, with 7 bases matching TRBD2. The CDR3 is 16 residues long. J was trimmed by 6 bases and V by 2 bases; bases with no gene match: 10. Germline V gene lookup returns CDR1 SGHAT and CDR2 FQNNGV. CDR3 loop: CASSLFREADFNEQFF. The CDR3 DNA is TGTGCCAGCAGCTTATTCCGGGAGGCGGATTTCAATGAGCAGTTCTTC.

Turning to this clonotype: An end of the junction differs from the germline gene, which may be a read error. This chain uses TRBV4-2 with TRBJ2-7, with unresolved D. CDR3 size: 14 residues. Germline V lookup: CDR1 LGHNA, CDR2 YNFKEQ. The CDR3 bases are TGTGCCAGCAACCAAGTACAGAGTCTCTACGAGCAGTACTTC. Translated: CASNQVQSLYEQYF.

As concerns this clonotype: The germline gene is not matched at one end of the junction; a read error may be the cause. The CDR3 sequence is CTSSYSLAGGNTGVLFF. For the CDR3, the DNA is TGTACCAGCAGTTACTCGTTAGCGGGAGGTAACACCGGGGTGCTGTTTTTT. The chain combines TRBV6-5 with TRBJ2-2, with TRBD2 identical over 10 bases. The CDR3 is made up of 17 amino acids. The V gene's germline CDR1 is MNHEY and CDR2 SVGAGI.

As concerns this clonotype: A junction end diverges from the germline sequence, so it may reflect a read error. The chain uses TRBV10-2 and TRBJ2-3, with a possible D match to TRBD2 (6 bases). Germline CDR1 WSHSY, CDR2 SAAADI. The CDR3 sequence is 15 residues long. The CDR3 sequence: CPSSESGGNTDTQYF. The CDR3 nucleotides read TGTCCCAGCAGTGAGAGCGGCGGGAACACAGATACGCAGTATTTT.

Of note for this clonotype: A read error is likely, as this CDR3 ends without the conserved phenylalanine or tryptophan. The chain carries TRBV6-5 and TRBJ1-6; D unresolved. Looked up from germline, CDR1 is MNHEY and CDR2 is SVGAGI. V was pared by 0 bases and J by 7 bases, with 10 bases between. The CDR3 covers 15 residues. CDR3 sequence reads: CASSYSDDKNSPLHY. The CDR3 bases are TGTGCCAGCAGTTACTCCGACGATAAAAATTCACCCCTCCACTAT.